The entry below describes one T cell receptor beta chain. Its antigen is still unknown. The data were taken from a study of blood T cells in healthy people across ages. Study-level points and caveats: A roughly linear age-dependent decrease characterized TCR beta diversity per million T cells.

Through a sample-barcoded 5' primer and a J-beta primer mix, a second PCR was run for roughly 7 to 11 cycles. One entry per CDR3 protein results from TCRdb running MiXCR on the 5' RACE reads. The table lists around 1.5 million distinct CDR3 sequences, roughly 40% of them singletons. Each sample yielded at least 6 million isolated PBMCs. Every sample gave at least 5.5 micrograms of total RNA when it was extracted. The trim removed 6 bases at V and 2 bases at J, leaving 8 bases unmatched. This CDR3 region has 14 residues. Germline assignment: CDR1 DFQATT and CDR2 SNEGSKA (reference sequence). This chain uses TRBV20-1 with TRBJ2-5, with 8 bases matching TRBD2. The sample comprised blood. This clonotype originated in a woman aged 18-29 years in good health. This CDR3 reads CSATVAGRQETQYF. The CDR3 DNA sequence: TGCAGTGCAACAGTAGCGGGGAGACAAGAGACCCAGTACTTC.